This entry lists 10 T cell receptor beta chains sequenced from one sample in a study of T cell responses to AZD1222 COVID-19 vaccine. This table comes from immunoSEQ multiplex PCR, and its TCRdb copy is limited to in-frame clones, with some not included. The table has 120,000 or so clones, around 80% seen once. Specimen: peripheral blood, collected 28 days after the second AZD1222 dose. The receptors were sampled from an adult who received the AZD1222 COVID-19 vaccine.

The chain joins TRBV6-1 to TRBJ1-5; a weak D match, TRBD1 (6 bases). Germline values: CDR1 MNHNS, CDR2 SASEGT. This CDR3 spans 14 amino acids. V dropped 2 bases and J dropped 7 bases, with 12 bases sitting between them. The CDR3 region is CASSERGRGQPQHF. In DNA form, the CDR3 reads TGTGCCAGCAGTGAACGCGGGAGGGGGCAGCCCCAGCATTTT.

The CDR3 DNA sequence: TGCGCCAGCAGCTCCGGTAACTGGGAGACCCAGTACTTC. Translating it yields CASSSGNWETQYF. The J gene is TRBJ2-5, the V gene TRBV5-1; no definite D call. CDR1 is SGHRS, CDR2 YFSETQ, per germline. V was pared by 3 bases and J by 5 bases, with 11 bases between. The CDR3 is 13 residues long.

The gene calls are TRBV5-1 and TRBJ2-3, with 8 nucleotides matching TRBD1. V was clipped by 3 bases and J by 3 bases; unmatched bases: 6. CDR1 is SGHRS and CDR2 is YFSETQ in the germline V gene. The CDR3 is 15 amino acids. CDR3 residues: CASSSGTGATDTQYF. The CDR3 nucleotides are TGCGCCAGCAGCTCCGGGACAGGAGCGACAGATACGCAGTATTTT.

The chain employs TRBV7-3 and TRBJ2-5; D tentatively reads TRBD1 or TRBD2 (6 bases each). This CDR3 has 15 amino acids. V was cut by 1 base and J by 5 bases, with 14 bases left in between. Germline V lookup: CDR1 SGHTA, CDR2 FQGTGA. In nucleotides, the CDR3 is TGTGCCAGCAGCTTAATGGAGGGGGGAAGGGAGACCCAGTACTTC. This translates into CASSLMEGGRETQYF.

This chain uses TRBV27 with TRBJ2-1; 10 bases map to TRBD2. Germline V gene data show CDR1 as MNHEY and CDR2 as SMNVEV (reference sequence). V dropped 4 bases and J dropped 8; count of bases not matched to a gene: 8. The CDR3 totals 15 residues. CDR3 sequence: CASSSPAGGFDEQFF. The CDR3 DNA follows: TGTGCCAGCAGTTCACCAGCGGGGGGGTTCGATGAGCAGTTCTTC.

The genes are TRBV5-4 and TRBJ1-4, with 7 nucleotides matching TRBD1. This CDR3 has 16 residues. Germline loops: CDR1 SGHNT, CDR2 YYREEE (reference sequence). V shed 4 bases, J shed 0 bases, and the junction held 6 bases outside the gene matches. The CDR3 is CASSRHGTATNEKLFF. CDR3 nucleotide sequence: TGTGCCAGCAGCCGACATGGGACAGCAACTAATGAAAAACTGTTTTTT.

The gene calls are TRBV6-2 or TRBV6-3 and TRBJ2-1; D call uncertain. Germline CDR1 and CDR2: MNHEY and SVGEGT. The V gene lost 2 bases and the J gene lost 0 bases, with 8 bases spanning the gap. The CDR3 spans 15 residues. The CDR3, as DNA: TGTGCCAGCAGTTACAGGGAAAGCTCCTACAATGAGCAGTTCTTC. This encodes CASSYRESSYNEQFF.

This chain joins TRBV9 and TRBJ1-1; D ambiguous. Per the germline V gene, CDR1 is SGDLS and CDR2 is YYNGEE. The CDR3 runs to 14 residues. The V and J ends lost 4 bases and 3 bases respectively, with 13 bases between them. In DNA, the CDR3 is TGTGCCAGCAGCTTCAACAGCCACTACACTGAAGCTTTCTTT. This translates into CASSFNSHYTEAFF.

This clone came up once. As DNA, the CDR3 is TGTGCCAGCAGTCCCGGGACAGGGATAGCCAAAAACATTCAGTACTTC. Its protein is CASSPGTGIAKNIQYF. This chain joins TRBV27 and TRBJ2-4; TRBD1 agrees at 9 bases. The CDR3 runs to 16 residues. J gave up 0 bases and V 5 bases, and 5 bases lay outside the gene matches. The germline CDR1 and CDR2 sequences are MNHEY and SMNVEV (reference sequence).

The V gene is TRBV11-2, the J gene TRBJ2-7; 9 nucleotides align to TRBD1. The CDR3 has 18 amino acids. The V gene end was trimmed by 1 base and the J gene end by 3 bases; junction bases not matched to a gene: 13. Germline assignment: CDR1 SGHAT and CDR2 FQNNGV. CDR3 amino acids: CASSLGTTGGVYIYEQYF. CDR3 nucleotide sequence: TGTGCCAGCAGCTTAGGGACAACAGGGGGCGTTTATATCTACGAGCAGTACTTC.